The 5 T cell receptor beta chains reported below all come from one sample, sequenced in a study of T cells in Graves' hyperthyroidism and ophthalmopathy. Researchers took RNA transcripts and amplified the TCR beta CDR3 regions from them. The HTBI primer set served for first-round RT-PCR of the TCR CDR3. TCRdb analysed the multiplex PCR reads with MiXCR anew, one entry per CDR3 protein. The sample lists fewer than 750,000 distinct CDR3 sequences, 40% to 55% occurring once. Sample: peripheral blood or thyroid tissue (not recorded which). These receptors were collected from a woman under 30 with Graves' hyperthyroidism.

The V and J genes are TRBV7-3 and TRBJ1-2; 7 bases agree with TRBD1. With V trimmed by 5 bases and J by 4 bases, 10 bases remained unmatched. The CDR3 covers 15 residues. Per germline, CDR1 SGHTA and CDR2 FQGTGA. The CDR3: CASSIGTAATYGYTF. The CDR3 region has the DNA TGTGCCAGCAGCATCGGGACAGCTGCTACCTATGGCTACACCTTC.

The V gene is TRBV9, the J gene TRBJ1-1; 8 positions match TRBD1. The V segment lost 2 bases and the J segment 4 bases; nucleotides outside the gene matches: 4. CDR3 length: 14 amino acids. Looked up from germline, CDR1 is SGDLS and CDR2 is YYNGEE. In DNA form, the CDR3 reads TGTGCCAGCAGCGTTTCCGGGACAGGCACTGAAGCTTTCTTT. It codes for CASSVSGTGTEAFF.

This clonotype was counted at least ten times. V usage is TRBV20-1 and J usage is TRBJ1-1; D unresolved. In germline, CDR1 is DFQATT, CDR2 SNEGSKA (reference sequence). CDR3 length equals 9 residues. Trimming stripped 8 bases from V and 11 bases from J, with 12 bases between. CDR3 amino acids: CSHGRFAFF. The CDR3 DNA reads TGCAGTCACGGGAGGTTTGCTTTCTTT.

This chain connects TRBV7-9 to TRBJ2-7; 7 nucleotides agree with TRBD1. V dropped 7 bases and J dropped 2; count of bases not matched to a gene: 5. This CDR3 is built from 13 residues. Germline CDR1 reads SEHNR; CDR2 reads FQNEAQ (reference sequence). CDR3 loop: CASNRGHAYEQYF. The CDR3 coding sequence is TGTGCCAGCAACAGGGGCCATGCCTACGAGCAGTACTTC.

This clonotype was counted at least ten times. The CDR3 loop is CASSPGTGENTEAFF. In DNA, the CDR3 is TGTGCCAGCAGCCCCGGGACAGGGGAAAACACTGAAGCTTTCTTT. The V call is TRBV4-2, the J call TRBJ1-1; 10 bases align to TRBD1. The CDR3 consists of 15 residues. The germline gives CDR1 LGHNA, CDR2 YNFKEQ. The junction had 4 bases not matched to a gene; V was cut back by 4 bases and J by 2 bases.